This T cell receptor (beta chain) emerged from a study of CD8 T cells in ankylosing spondylitis. This CDR3 has 13 amino acids. CDR1 and CDR2 from the germline V gene are DFQATT and SNEGSKA (reference sequence). Trimming took 5 bases from V and 0 from J, leaving 9 bases between them. Via MiXCR, TCRdb re-called the 5' RACE reads, giving one row per CDR3 protein. Of 150,000 to 200,000 distinct CDR3 sequences listed, roughly 18% are singletons. Sequencing was performed on blood, either unsorted or a sorted T cell fraction (not recorded which). The genes are TRBV20-1 and TRBJ2-3, with D maybe TRBD2 (5 bases). This TCR came from a male donor between 5 and 29 years old with ankylosing spondylitis or in good health (not recorded which). The CDR3 coding sequence is TGCAGTGCTTCGAGGGTTAGCACAGATACGCAGTATTTT. Amino acids: CSASRVSTDTQYF.